Presented here are 24 T cell receptor beta chains from one specimen sequenced in a study of blood T cell repertoires in COVID-19 (dated by TCRdb to 2020 to 2022). Receptors were amplified or captured by the immunoSEQ multiplex PCR assay. TCRdb mirrors the immuneACCESS table, restricted to in-frame sequences. Some clones are absent from its copies; in checked studies, under half trace to an unresolved V gene, and the reason for the others is unknown. Here the sample has around 330,000 clones; around 86% occur a single time. In total, the top ten clones hold over 4% of the sample. The sample comprised PBMCs or T cells enriched from blood (not recorded which). These receptors were taken from a man aged 55 to 70 who had recovered from COVID-19.

CDR3 DNA: TGTGCCAGCAGCTTGGGACTCGACAATGAGCAGTTCTTC. Amino acids: CASSLGLDNEQFF. The V and J genes are TRBV7-2 and TRBJ2-1; TRBD2 is a possible D gene (6 bases). CDR1 is SGHTA, CDR2 FQGNSA, per germline. CDR3 length: 13 amino acids. Deletions cut 3 bases from V and 5 bases from J, with 8 bases between. Using reference TRBV7-2 and TRBJ2-1 for the parts outside the CDR3, the full variable domain is GAGVSQSPSNKVTEKGKDVELRCDPISGHTALYWYRQSLGQGLEFLIYFQGNSAPDKSGLPSDRFSAERTGGSVSTLTIQRTQQEDSAVYLCASSLGLDNEQFFGPGTRLTVL.

The V and J genes are TRBV11-2 and TRBJ2-1, with a tentative D call TRBD1 (6 bases). The CDR3 has 17 residues. Germline CDR1 reads SGHAT; CDR2 reads FQNNGV. Trimming shortened V by 6 bases and J by 8 bases, and 26 bases separated the two germline ends. The CDR3 loop is CASSGGRESMSVYEQFF. The CDR3 region has the DNA TGTGCCAGCAGTGGGGGCCGGGAAAGTATGTCGGTTTATGAGCAGTTCTTC. Combining the CDR3 with reference TRBV11-2 and TRBJ2-1 gives the whole variable domain EAGVAQSPRYKIIEKRQSVAFWCNPISGHATLYWYQQILGQGPKLLIQFQNNGVVDDSQLPKDRFSAERLKGVDSTLKIQPAKLEDSAVYLCASSGGRESMSVYEQFFGPGTRLTVL.

The rearrangement uses TRBV20-1 and TRBJ1-5; 7 bases agree with TRBD1. V shed 3 bases and J 2 bases; nucleotides not matched to a gene: 7. Germline lookup yields CDR1 DFQATT and CDR2 SNEGSKA (reference sequence). The CDR3 has 15 amino acids. CDR3 nucleotides: TGCAGTGCTAGTCGCGGACAGGCTCGCAATCAGCCCCAGCATTTT. As protein: CSASRGQARNQPQHF.

This clone occurred once. The chain is built from TRBV18 and TRBJ1-4; D call uncertain. The CDR3 covers 14 residues. Trimming left V 3 bases short and J 8 bases short, with 13 bases between. CDR1 and CDR2 from the germline V gene are KGHSH and LQKENI. This chain's CDR3 is CASSPSPPGEKLFF. CDR3 DNA sequence: TGTGCCAGCTCACCTTCCCCGCCGGGGGAAAAACTGTTTTTT.

This clone appeared a single time. The chain links TRBV2 to TRBJ2-1; TRBD1 aligns across 10 bases. Germline assignment: CDR1 SNHLY and CDR2 FYNNEI. Losses at the gene ends were 6 bases for V and 5 bases for J; bases not matched to a gene: 1. This CDR3 has 13 residues. Here the CDR3 reads CASRGTGDNEQFF. CDR3 nucleotides: TGTGCCAGCAGGGGGACAGGGGACAATGAGCAGTTCTTC.

The V call is TRBV28, the J call TRBJ2-7, with TRBD1 matching 10 bases. The CDR3 sequence is 15 residues long. J was trimmed by 2 bases and V by 6 bases; bases with no gene match: 7. CDR1 and CDR2 (germline): MDHEN, SYDVKM. The CDR3 loop is CASRGRDRGTYEQYF. The CDR3 DNA reads as TGTGCCAGCAGGGGCCGGGACAGGGGAACCTACGAGCAGTACTTC.

This clone was recorded only once. This sequence joins TRBV6-5 and TRBJ1-4; D unresolved. Between the trimmed V and J ends, which lost 6 bases and 0 bases, there was a span of 11 bases. Germline loops: CDR1 MNHEY, CDR2 SVGAGI. This CDR3 spans 15 amino acids. CDR3 protein: CASRGGPATNEKLFF. The DNA of the CDR3 is TGTGCCAGCAGAGGAGGGCCCGCAACTAATGAAAAACTGTTTTTT.

The J gene is TRBJ1-2, the V gene TRBV3-1 (or the pseudogene TRBV3-2), with 8 bases identical to TRBD1. Germline V gene lookup returns CDR1 LGHDT and CDR2 YNNKEL (reference sequence). There are 15 residues in the CDR3. Losses at the gene ends were 0 bases for V and 4 bases for J; bases not matched to a gene: 4. CDR3 DNA: TGTGCCAGCAGCCAAGATACGACAGGGGCCTATGGCTACACCTTC. This codes for CASSQDTTGAYGYTF.

The chain uses TRBV28 and TRBJ2-2; a weak D match, TRBD2 (5 bases). The V end lost 5 bases, the J end lost 4 bases, and 11 bases lay between the germline ends. The CDR3 runs to 14 residues. Germline V gene data show CDR1 as MDHEN and CDR2 as SYDVKM. The CDR3 DNA sequence: TGTGCCAGCAGTAGGAGCGGTGGCACCGGGGAGCTGTTTTTT. As protein: CASSRSGGTGELFF.

V gene TRBV6-5 combines with J gene TRBJ2-5; D is possibly TRBD2 (6 bases). V lost 6 bases to trimming and J lost 3 bases, with 8 bases between them. Germline-derived CDR1 and CDR2 are MNHEY and SVGAGI. This CDR3 has 12 amino acids. CDR3 sequence: CASRRGEETQYF. The DNA of the CDR3 is TGTGCCAGCAGGCGGGGAGAAGAGACCCAGTACTTC.

This clone was picked up a small number of times. The rearrangement links TRBV4-2 to TRBJ2-7; tentative D call: TRBD2 (6 bases). The germline gives CDR1 LGHNA, CDR2 YNFKEQ. Trimming left V 1 base short and J 3 bases short, with 13 bases between. This CDR3 spans 15 amino acids. The CDR3 bases are TGTGCCAGCAGCCAAGGCGGGATAACTATCTACGAGCAGTACTTC. Translated: CASSQGGITIYEQYF.

The chain combines TRBV24-1 with TRBJ2-7, with 9 bases lining up with TRBD1. The length of the CDR3 is 15 residues. From germline, CDR1 is KGHDR and CDR2 SFDVKD. Trimming took 3 bases from V and 6 from J; bases not matched to a gene: 8. CDR3 protein: CATSDTGTGHREQYF. The CDR3 region has the DNA TGTGCCACCAGTGATACCGGGACAGGGCATCGCGAGCAGTACTTC.

This clone came up once. The chain employs TRBV25-1 and TRBJ2-5; no definite D call. V was cut by 1 base and J by 0 bases, with 9 bases left in between. The CDR3 is 15 amino acids. CDR1 and CDR2 from the germline V gene are MGHDK and SYGVNS. Written as DNA, the CDR3 is TGTGCCAGCAGTGAATCTAGGCAGTACCAAGAGACCCAGTACTTC. This encodes CASSESRQYQETQYF.

Only one count was recorded for this clone. The chain employs TRBV11-2 and TRBJ2-7, with 10 bases lining up with TRBD2. V shed 4 bases and J 0 bases; nucleotides not matched to a gene: 3. This CDR3 has 15 residues. Germline V gene lookup returns CDR1 SGHAT and CDR2 FQNNGV. CDR3 in DNA: TGTGCCAGCAGCTCAACTAGCGGGAACTCCTACGAGCAGTACTTC. It is translated as CASSSTSGNSYEQYF.

The chain is built from TRBV2 and TRBJ1-2; D is perhaps TRBD1 (5 bases). The V gene's germline CDR1 is SNHLY and CDR2 FYNNEI. The CDR3 has 13 amino acids. V was shortened by 5 bases and J by 3 bases, with 10 bases between the two germline ends. The CDR3 here is CASSRGLHYGYTF. DNA of the CDR3: TGTGCCAGCAGTCGGGGGTTGCACTATGGCTACACCTTC.

V gene TRBV3-1 (or the pseudogene TRBV3-2) combines with J gene TRBJ1-2, with 8 bases aligning to TRBD1. The V and J ends lost 2 bases and 13 bases, in that order; junction bases with no gene match: 12. The length of the CDR3 is 14 residues. Germline values: CDR1 LGHDT, CDR2 YNNKEL (reference sequence). Written as DNA, the CDR3 is TGTGCCAGCAGCCAATTAGACAGGGGATTCAGTAGCACCTTC. It specifies CASSQLDRGFSSTF.

The chain has TRBV28 and TRBJ2-3; 7 bases align to TRBD1. The J segment lost 3 bases and the V segment lost 6 bases, leaving 12 bases of the junction unmatched. Germline CDR1 is MDHEN and CDR2 is SYDVKM. The CDR3 runs 16 residues. The chain's CDR3 is CASRIKTGWKTDTQYF. The DNA of the CDR3 is TGTGCCAGCAGGATTAAGACAGGGTGGAAGACAGATACGCAGTATTTT.

The rearrangement links TRBV28 to TRBJ2-5; weak D call: TRBD1 (6 bases). V lost 1 base to trimming and J lost 6 bases, with 15 bases between them. Germline-derived CDR1 and CDR2 are MDHEN and SYDVKM. The CDR3 extends over 15 amino acids. The CDR3 nucleotides are TGTGCCAGCAGTTTATTGGGCGGACAGATCCAGACCCAGTACTTC. It encodes CASSLLGGQIQTQYF. Supplemented by reference TRBV28 and TRBJ2-5, the full variable domain reads DVKVTQSSRYLVKRTGEKVFLECVQDMDHENMFWYRQDPGLGLRLIYFSYDVKMKEKGDIPEGYSVSREKKERFSLILESASTNQTSMYLCASSLLGGQIQTQYFGPGTRLLVL.

The chain recombines TRBV7-2 with TRBJ1-5; TRBD1 might be the D (5 bases). Trimming took off 1 base at V and 4 bases at J, with 8 bases between the two ends. CDR1 is SGHTA, CDR2 FQGNSA, per germline. This CDR3 has 14 amino acids. The CDR3 coding sequence is TGTGCCAGCAGCTTAGATAGGACAAATCAGCCCCAGCATTTT. This sequence encodes CASSLDRTNQPQHF.

This sequence joins TRBV5-1 and TRBJ2-1; 7 bases map to TRBD2. The CDR3 is 11 amino acids. The trim removed 4 bases at V and 9 bases at J, leaving 1 base unmatched. Germline V CDR1 and CDR2: SGHRS, YFSETQ. This chain's CDR3 is CASSGEGEQFF. The DNA for the CDR3 is TGCGCCAGCAGCGGGGAGGGTGAGCAGTTCTTC.

V and J are TRBV29-1 and TRBJ1-2; D ambiguous. The germline gives CDR1 SQVTM, CDR2 ANQGSEA. The CDR3 consists of 11 residues. The V and J ends lost 1 base and 2 bases respectively, with 2 bases between them. The CDR3 DNA reads TGCAGCGTTGAAGTAAACTATGGCTACACCTTC. It encodes CSVEVNYGYTF.

On this clone itself: Different DNA sequences within this sample yield the same CDR3. V is TRBV15 and J is TRBJ2-3; TRBD1 is a possible D gene (5 bases). Trimming took 0 bases from V and 1 from J, leaving 5 bases between them. The CDR3 spans 14 residues. Germline CDR1 LNHNV, CDR2 YYDKDF (reference sequence). CDR3 residues: CATSRDRGTDTQYF. DNA for the CDR3: TGTGCCACCAGCAGAGACAGGGGCACAGATACGCAGTATTTT.

The chain is built from TRBV27 and TRBJ2-7; tentatively, D is TRBD2 (5 bases). The V end lost 2 bases, the J end lost 7 bases, and 9 bases lay between the germline ends. The CDR3 extends over 12 amino acids. Germline V gene sequence: CDR1 MNHEY, CDR2 SMNVEV (reference sequence). In nucleotides, the CDR3 is TGTGCCAGCAGTTTAGACTATAGGGAGCAGTACTTC. Protein sequence: CASSLDYREQYF.

The V call is TRBV5-1, the J call TRBJ1-3; possibly TRBD1 for D (5 bases). Germline V gene sequence: CDR1 SGHRS, CDR2 YFSETQ. The CDR3 is 15 residues long. V dropped 4 bases and J dropped 0 bases, with 11 bases sitting between them. In DNA form, the CDR3 reads TGCGCCAGCAGCCGGGAGGGGACCTCTGGAAACACCATATATTTT. Protein sequence: CASSREGTSGNTIYF.